The 19 T cell receptor beta chains listed next were all sequenced from one sample in a study of blood T cell repertoires in COVID-19. Repertoires were generated with immunoSEQ multiplex PCR, while TCRdb's copy carries only in-frame clones and drops some. The sample holds about 440,000 clones, more than 70% seen once. Sequencing used peripheral blood. The origin of the receptors is a woman aged 45-65 years with COVID-19, enrolled during active disease.

This chain uses TRBV5-6 with TRBJ1-2; the D is unclear. Germline V CDR1 and CDR2: SGHDT, YYEEEE. The CDR3 consists of 15 residues. With 1 base removed from V and 2 bases from J, the gap between germline ends came to 12 bases. CDR3 region: CASSLSSFRNYGYTF. The CDR3 bases are TGTGCCAGCAGCTTGTCAAGCTTCCGCAACTATGGCTACACCTTC.

The chain carries TRBV18 and TRBJ2-1; 15 positions agree with TRBD2. The CDR3 sequence is 16 residues long. V shed 4 bases, J shed 8 bases, and the junction held 6 bases outside the gene matches. Germline V lookup: CDR1 KGHSH, CDR2 LQKENI. CDR3 residues: CASSLVGLAGGHEQFF. The CDR3 DNA reads as TGTGCCAGCTCACTCGTCGGACTAGCGGGGGGGCATGAGCAGTTCTTC. Drawing the rest from reference TRBV18 and TRBJ2-1, the complete variable domain is NAGVMQNPRHLVRRRGQEARLRCSPMKGHSHVYWYRQLPEEGLKFMVYLQKENIIDESGMPKERFSAEFPKEGPSILRIQQVVRGDSAAYFCASSLVGLAGGHEQFFGPGTRLTVL.

V gene TRBV5-1 combines with J gene TRBJ1-2; D call uncertain. This CDR3 region has 16 residues. V was cut by 4 bases and J by 0 bases, with 16 bases left in between. Germline values: CDR1 SGHRS, CDR2 YFSETQ. The CDR3 DNA reads as TGCGCCAGCAGCCCTGGAGATGCCCCGACTAACTATGGCTACACCTTC. It yields the protein CASSPGDAPTNYGYTF.

CDR3 region: CASSLEGHSGNTIYF. For the CDR3, the DNA is TGTGCCAGCAGTTTAGAGGGTCACTCTGGAAACACCATATATTTT. The chain employs TRBV27 and TRBJ1-3; D remains unclear. Germline V gene sequence: CDR1 MNHEY, CDR2 SMNVEV (reference sequence). Trimming took off 2 bases at V and 0 bases at J, with 8 bases between the two ends. CDR3 size: 15 residues.

The chain joins TRBV19 to TRBJ1-2, with 9 bases lining up with TRBD1. The V gene end was trimmed by 3 bases and the J gene end by 6 bases; junction bases not matched to a gene: 5. The CDR3 is 14 amino acids. CDR1 is LNHDA, CDR2 SQIVND, per germline (reference sequence). The CDR3 loop reads CASSIAGQGNGYTF. CDR3 nucleotide sequence: TGTGCCAGTAGTATTGCGGGACAGGGAAATGGCTACACCTTC.

The genes are TRBV2 and TRBJ2-7, with D tentatively TRBD1 (7 bases). In germline, CDR1 is SNHLY, CDR2 FYNNEI. V lost 0 bases to trimming and J lost 9 bases, with 15 bases between them. The CDR3 has 14 amino acids. Written as DNA, the CDR3 is TGTGCCAGCAGTGAAGCGCAGGGGGGTCACGGGCAGTACTTC. Translating it yields CASSEAQGGHGQYF.

This rearrangement joins TRBV19 to TRBJ2-1, with 12 bases identical to TRBD1. Germline CDR1 reads LNHDA; CDR2 reads SQIVND (reference sequence). With 5 bases clipped from V and 5 bases from J, the junction kept 16 bases outside the gene matches. The CDR3 extends over 19 amino acids. The CDR3 DNA reads TGTGCCAGTAGTTTTGGGGGACAGGGGGCCCTTCCTCCAGACAATGAGCAGTTCTTC. This encodes CASSFGGQGALPPDNEQFF.

This sequence joins TRBV5-1 and TRBJ2-7, with a possible D match to TRBD2 (7 bases). V lost 4 bases to trimming and J lost 6 bases, with 14 bases between them. CDR1 is SGHRS, CDR2 YFSETQ, per germline. This CDR3 has 13 residues. CDR3 sequence: CASSLRGALEQYF. Here the CDR3 DNA reads TGCGCCAGCAGCCTCCGGGGGGCGCTCGAGCAGTACTTC.

The chain links TRBV24-1 to TRBJ1-2; 9 bases line up with TRBD1. The CDR3 runs to 15 residues. V dropped 4 bases and J dropped 8; count of bases not matched to a gene: 10. Germline V CDR1 and CDR2: KGHDR, SFDVKD. CDR3 sequence reads: CATSDETQGAGGYTF. CDR3 sequence (DNA): TGTGCCACCAGTGACGAAACACAGGGGGCTGGGGGCTACACCTTC.

This clone has a single count. The CDR3, as DNA: TGTGCCAGCAGCACTACCGGCGCGAGAGAGACCCAGTACTTC. Protein: CASSTTGARETQYF. The chain couples TRBV5-8 to TRBJ2-5; D is ambiguous. This CDR3 spans 14 amino acids. The V and J ends lost 4 bases and 4 bases respectively, with 14 bases between them. The V gene's germline CDR1 is SGHTS and CDR2 YDEGEE.

This chain joins TRBV21-1 and TRBJ1-6. TRBV21-1 is listed as a pseudogene. The CDR3 length is 18 residues. Here the CDR3 reads CASRYFQGMSWEGSPLHF. CDR3 bases: TGTGCCAGCAGATACTTTCAGGGGATGTCTTGGGAGGGTTCACCCCTCCACTTT.

The rearrangement links TRBV28 to TRBJ2-5; perhaps TRBD1 as D (6 bases). V was shortened by 1 base and J by 3 bases, with 12 bases between the two germline ends. The germline V gene has CDR1 MDHEN and CDR2 SYDVKM. CDR3 length: 15 amino acids. CDR3 protein: CASSLFAGAEETQYF. The CDR3 DNA reads as TGTGCCAGCAGTTTATTTGCAGGGGCGGAAGAGACCCAGTACTTC.

This chain uses TRBV9 with TRBJ2-7; D perhaps matches TRBD1 (6 bases). Germline values: CDR1 SGDLS, CDR2 YYNGEE. This CDR3 has 13 amino acids. V was clipped by 5 bases and J by 4 bases, with 13 bases between them. CDR3 nucleotides: TGTGCCAGCAGTTCTCTACAGGGTTACGAGCAGTACTTC. Protein sequence: CASSSLQGYEQYF. The full variable domain, with the rest looked up from reference TRBV9 and TRBJ2-7, is DSGVTQTPKHLITATGQRVTLRCSPRSGDLSVYWYQQSLDQGLQFLIQYYNGEERAKGNILERFSAQQFPDLHSELNLSSLELGDSALYFCASSSLQGYEQYFGPGTRLTVT.

The chain is built from TRBV9 and TRBJ1-3; possibly TRBD1 for D (5 bases). V lost 2 bases to trimming and J lost 4 bases, with 25 bases between them. The CDR3 has 19 amino acids. Looked up from germline, CDR1 is SGDLS and CDR2 is YYNGEE. In DNA, the CDR3 is TGTGCCAGCAGCGTGTCAGGGTCGTCGCGTGGAATTTTGGGAAACACCATATATTTT. As protein: CASSVSGSSRGILGNTIYF.

The chain links TRBV2 to TRBJ1-2; possibly TRBD1 for D (5 bases). Per the germline V gene, CDR1 is SNHLY and CDR2 is FYNNEI. There are 12 residues in the CDR3. CDR3 region: CAYFRGSVGYTF. The CDR3, as DNA: TGTGCTTACTTTAGGGGATCGGTGGGCTACACCTTC.

The V gene is TRBV6-1, the J gene TRBJ2-7, with TRBD1 as a possible D gene (6 bases). Germline-derived CDR1 and CDR2 are MNHNS and SASEGT. Trimming stripped 1 base from V and 7 bases from J, with 17 bases between. The CDR3 spans 15 residues. The CDR3 here is CASSEVGRGLGEQYF. CDR3 DNA: TGTGCCAGCAGTGAAGTAGGCAGGGGATTAGGAGAGCAGTACTTC.

The genes are TRBV19 and TRBJ1-5; a possible D gene is TRBD1 (5 bases). V lost 7 bases to trimming and J lost 3 bases, with 10 bases between them. The CDR3 loop spans 13 amino acids. From germline, CDR1 is LNHDA and CDR2 SQIVND (reference sequence). This CDR3 is CASKPGNNQPQHF. CDR3 coding DNA: TGTGCCAGTAAGCCAGGGAACAATCAGCCCCAGCATTTT. The full variable domain, with the rest looked up from reference TRBV19 and TRBJ1-5, is DGGITQSPKYLFRKEGQNVTLSCEQNLNHDAMYWYRQDPGQGLRLIYYSQIVNDFQKGDIAEGYSVSREKKESFPLTVTSAQKNPTAFYLCASKPGNNQPQHFGDGTRLSIL.

This chain connects TRBV20-1 to TRBJ1-5; TRBD1 is a possible D gene (5 bases). CDR1 and CDR2 (germline): DFQATT, SNEGSKA (reference sequence). Trimming shortened V by 6 bases and J by 11 bases, and 14 bases separated the two germline ends. CDR3 size: 11 residues. The CDR3 here is CSATVGGTQHF. The CDR3 DNA reads as TGCAGTGCCACCGTGGGGGGGACCCAGCATTTT.

The chain combines TRBV2 with TRBJ1-1, with a weak D call TRBD1 (5 bases). The germline CDR1 and CDR2 sequences are SNHLY and FYNNEI. Trimming stripped 9 bases from V and 7 bases from J, with 12 bases between. CDR3 length: 11 residues. CDR3 sequence reads: CASPGGVEAFF. The CDR3, as DNA: TGTGCCAGTCCCGGGGGGGTTGAAGCTTTCTTT. Variable domain in full (rest from reference TRBV2 and TRBJ1-1): EPEVTQTPSHQVTQMGQEVILRCVPISNHLYFYWYRQILGQKVEFLVSFYNNEISEKSEIFDDQFSVERPDGSNFTLKIRSTKLEDSAMYFCASPGGVEAFFGQGTRLTVV.